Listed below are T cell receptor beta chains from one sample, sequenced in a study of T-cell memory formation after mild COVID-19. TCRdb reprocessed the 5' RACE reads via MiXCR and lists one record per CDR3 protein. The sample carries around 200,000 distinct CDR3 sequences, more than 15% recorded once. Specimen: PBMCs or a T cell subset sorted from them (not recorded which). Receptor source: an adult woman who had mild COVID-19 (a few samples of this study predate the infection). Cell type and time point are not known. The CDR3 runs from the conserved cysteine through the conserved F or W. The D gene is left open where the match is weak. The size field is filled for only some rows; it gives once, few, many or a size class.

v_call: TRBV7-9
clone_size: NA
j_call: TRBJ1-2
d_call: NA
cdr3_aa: CASSHAAAGSNYGYTF
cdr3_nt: TGTGCCAGCAGCCATGCGGCAGCAGGTTCTAACTATGGCTACACCTTC

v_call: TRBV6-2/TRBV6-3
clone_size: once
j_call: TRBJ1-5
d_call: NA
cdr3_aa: CASTSSPAVRQPQHF
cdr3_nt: TGTGCCAGCACCAGCTCCCCGGCAGTCCGGCAGCCCCAGCATTTT

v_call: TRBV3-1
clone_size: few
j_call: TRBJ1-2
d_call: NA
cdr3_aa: CASSAGAAPYGYTF
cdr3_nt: TGTGCCAGCAGCGCCGGGGCGGCGCCCTATGGCTACACCTTC

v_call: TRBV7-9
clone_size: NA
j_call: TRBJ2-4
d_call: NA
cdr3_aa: CASSLARSSAKNIQYF
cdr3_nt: TGTGCCAGCAGCTTAGCGCGGAGCTCAGCCAAAAACATTCAGTACTTC

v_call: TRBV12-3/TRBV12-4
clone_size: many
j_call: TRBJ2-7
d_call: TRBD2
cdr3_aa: CASSPGLGYEQYF
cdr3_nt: TGTGCCAGCAGCCCCGGACTAGGCTACGAGCAGTACTTC

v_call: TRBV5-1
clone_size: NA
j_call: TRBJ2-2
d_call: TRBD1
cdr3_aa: CASSRTGATTGELFF
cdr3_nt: TGCGCCAGCAGCCGGACAGGGGCGACCACCGGGGAGCTGTTTTTT

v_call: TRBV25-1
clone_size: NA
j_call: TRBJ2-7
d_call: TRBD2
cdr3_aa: CASSLNAGGLSYEQYF
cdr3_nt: TGTGCCAGCAGTTTGAACGCGGGAGGGCTCTCCTACGAGCAGTACTTC

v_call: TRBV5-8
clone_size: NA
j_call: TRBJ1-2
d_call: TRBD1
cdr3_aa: CASSSGGFGPYYGYTF
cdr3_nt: TGTGCCAGCAGCTCAGGGGGGTTTGGGCCCTACTATGGCTACACCTTC

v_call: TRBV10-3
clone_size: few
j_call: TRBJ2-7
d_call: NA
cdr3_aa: CAISESTSYEQYF
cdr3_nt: TGTGCCATCAGTGAGTCGACTAGCTACGAGCAGTACTTC

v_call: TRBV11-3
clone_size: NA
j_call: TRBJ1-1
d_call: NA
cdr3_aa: CASSFERRAAFF
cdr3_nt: TGTGCCAGCAGCTTCGAGCGACGGGCAGCTTTCTTT

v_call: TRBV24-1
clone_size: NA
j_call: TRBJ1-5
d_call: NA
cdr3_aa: CATSEGWSNQPQHF
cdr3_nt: TGTGCCACCAGTGAGGGATGGAGCAATCAGCCCCAGCATTTT

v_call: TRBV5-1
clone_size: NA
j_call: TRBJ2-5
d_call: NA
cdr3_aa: CASSSGGKETQYF
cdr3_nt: TGCGCCAGCAGCTCAGGGGGGAAAGAGACCCAGTACTTC

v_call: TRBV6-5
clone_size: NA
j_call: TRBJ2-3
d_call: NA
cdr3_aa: CASSQAGPTDTQYF
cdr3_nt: TGTGCCAGCAGCCAGGCGGGACCCACAGATACGCAGTATTTT

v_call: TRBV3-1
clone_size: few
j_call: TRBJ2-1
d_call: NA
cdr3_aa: CASSQGYFVGEQFF
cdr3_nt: TGTGCCAGCAGCCAAGGCTACTTCGTCGGTGAGCAGTTCTTC

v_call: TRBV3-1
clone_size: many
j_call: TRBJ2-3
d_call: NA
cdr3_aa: CASSLTGGGTDTQYF
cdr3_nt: TGTGCCAGCAGCCTCACCGGCGGTGGCACAGATACGCAGTATTTT

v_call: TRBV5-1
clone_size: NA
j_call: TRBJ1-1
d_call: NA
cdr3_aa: CASSVGVRMNTEAFF
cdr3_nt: TGCGCCAGCAGTGTAGGGGTTCGAATGAACACTGAAGCTTTCTTT

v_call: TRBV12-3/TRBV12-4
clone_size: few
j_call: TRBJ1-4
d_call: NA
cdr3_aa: CASSPTPTKLFF
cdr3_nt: TGTGCCAGCAGTCCCACCCCAACTAAGCTGTTTTTT

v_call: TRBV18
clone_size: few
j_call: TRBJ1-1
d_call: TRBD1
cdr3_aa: CASSLQLRGREGEAFF
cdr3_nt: TGTGCCAGCTCACTCCAACTCAGGGGGCGCGAGGGTGAAGCTTTCTTT

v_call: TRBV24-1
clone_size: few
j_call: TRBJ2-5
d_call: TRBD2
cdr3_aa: CATSDKTSGRFQRGTQYF
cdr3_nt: TGTGCCACCAGTGATAAAACTAGCGGGAGGTTCCAGCGGGGGACCCAGTACTTC

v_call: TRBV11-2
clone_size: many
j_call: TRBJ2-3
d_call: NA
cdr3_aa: CASTSTDTQYF
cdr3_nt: TGTGCCAGCACCTCCACAGATACGCAGTATTTT

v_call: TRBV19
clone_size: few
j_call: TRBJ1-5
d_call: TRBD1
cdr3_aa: CASSSKGQGNQPQHF
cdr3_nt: TGTGCCAGTAGTTCGAAAGGACAGGGGAATCAGCCCCAGCATTTT

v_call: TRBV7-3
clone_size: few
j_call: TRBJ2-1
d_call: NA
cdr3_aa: CASSSDTGSYNEQFF
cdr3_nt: TGTGCCAGCAGCTCCGATACGGGGTCATACAATGAGCAGTTCTTC

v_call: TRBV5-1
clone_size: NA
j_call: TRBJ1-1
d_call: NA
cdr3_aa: CASSYDRNTEAFF
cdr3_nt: TGCGCCAGCAGCTACGACAGAAACACTGAAGCTTTCTTT

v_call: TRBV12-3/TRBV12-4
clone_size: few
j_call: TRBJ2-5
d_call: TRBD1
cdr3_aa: CASRSGQGWKTQYF
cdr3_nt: TGTGCCAGCAGGTCAGGACAGGGGTGGAAGACCCAGTACTTC

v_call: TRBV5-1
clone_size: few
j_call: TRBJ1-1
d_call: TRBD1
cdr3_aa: CASSVAGTGNTEAFF
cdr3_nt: TGCGCCAGCAGCGTCGCCGGGACAGGAAACACTGAAGCTTTCTTT

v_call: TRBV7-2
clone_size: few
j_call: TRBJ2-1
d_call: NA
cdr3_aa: CASSLAVGPRYNEQFF
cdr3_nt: TGTGCCAGCAGCTTAGCAGTGGGTCCCCGGTACAATGAGCAGTTCTTC

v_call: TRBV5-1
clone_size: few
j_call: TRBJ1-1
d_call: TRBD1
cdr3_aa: CASSSVGGAGTMNTEAFF
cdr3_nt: TGCGCCAGCAGCTCCGTAGGGGGCGCGGGGACGATGAACACTGAAGCTTTCTTT

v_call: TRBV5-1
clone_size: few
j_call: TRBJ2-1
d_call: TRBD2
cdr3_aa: CASSLRTSGYNEQFF
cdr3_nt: TGCGCCAGCAGCTTGCGGACTAGCGGGTACAATGAGCAGTTCTTC

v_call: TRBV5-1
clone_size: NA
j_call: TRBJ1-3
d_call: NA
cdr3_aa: CASSPALGRQGNTIYF
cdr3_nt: TGCGCCAGCAGCCCGGCATTGGGACGGCAAGGAAACACCATATATTTT

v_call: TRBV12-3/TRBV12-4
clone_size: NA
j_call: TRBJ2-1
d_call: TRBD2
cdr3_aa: CASSSSGLAGALADNEQFF
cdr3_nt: TGTGCCAGCAGTTCCTCGGGACTAGCGGGAGCCCTGGCCGACAATGAGCAGTTCTTC

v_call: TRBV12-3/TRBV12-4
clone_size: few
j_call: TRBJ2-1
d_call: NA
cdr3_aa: CASSFSLGGNEQFF
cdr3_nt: TGTGCCAGCAGTTTTTCCCTCGGCGGCAATGAGCAGTTCTTC

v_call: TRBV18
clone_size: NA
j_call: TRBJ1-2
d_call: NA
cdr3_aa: CASSPRTPGALGFYGYTF
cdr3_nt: TGTGCCAGCTCACCAAGAACGCCAGGCGCCTTAGGATTTTATGGCTACACCTTC

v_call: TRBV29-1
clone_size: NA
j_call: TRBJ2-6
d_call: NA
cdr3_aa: CSVDGSGANVLTF
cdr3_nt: TGCAGCGTTGACGGGTCAGGGGCCAACGTCCTGACTTTC

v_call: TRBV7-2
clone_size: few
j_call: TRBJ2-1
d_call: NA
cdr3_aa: CASSFSFGSYNEQFF
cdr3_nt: TGTGCCAGCAGCTTTAGCTTTGGCTCCTACAATGAGCAGTTCTTC

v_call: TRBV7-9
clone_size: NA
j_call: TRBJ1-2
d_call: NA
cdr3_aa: CASDPGGAGGYTF
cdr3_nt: TGTGCCAGCGATCCCGGAGGAGCGGGGGGCTACACCTTC

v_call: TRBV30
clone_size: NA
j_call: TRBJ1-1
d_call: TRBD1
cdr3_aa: CAWSTDRGRKAFF
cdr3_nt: TGTGCCTGGAGTACCGACAGGGGGCGAAAAGCTTTCTTT

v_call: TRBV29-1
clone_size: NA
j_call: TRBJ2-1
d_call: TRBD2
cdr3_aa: CSVGSPWGLAGEQFF
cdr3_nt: TGCAGCGTTGGGTCGCCCTGGGGACTAGCGGGTGAGCAGTTCTTC

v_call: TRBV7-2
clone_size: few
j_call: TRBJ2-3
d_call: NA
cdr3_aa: CASSLGYLMPNPTDTQYF
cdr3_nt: TGTGCCAGCAGCTTAGGGTATCTAATGCCAAACCCCACAGATACGCAGTATTTT

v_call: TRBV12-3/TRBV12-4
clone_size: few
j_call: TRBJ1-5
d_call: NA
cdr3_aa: CASSPQGSNTDTQHF
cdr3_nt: TGTGCCAGCAGTCCTCAGGGTAGTAACACAGATACGCAGCATTTT

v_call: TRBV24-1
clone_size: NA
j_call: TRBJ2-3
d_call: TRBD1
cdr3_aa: CATSDFRGYGDKQYF
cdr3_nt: TGTGCCACCAGTGATTTCAGGGGGTATGGAGATAAGCAGTATTTT

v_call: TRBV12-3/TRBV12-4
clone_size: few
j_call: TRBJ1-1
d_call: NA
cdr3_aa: CASSWQTLNTEAFF
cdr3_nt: TGTGCCAGCAGTTGGCAGACTTTGAACACTGAAGCTTTCTTT

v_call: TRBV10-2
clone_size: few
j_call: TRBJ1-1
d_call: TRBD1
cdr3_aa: CASRPLGQGETEAFF
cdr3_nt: TGCGCCAGCCGCCCACTAGGACAGGGTGAAACTGAAGCTTTCTTT

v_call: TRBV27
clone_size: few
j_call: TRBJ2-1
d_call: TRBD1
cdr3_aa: CASRFRQGGNEQFF
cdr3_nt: TGTGCCAGCAGGTTTAGACAGGGTGGGAATGAGCAGTTCTTC

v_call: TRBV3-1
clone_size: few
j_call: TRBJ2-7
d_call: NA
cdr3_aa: CASSQDLARAEQYF
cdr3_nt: TGTGCCAGCAGCCAAGATTTGGCACGGGCCGAGCAGTACTTC

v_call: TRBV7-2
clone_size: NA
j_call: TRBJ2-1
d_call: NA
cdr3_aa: CASSSPCQLYNEQFF
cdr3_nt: TGTGCCAGCAGCTCGCCGTGCCAACTATACAATGAGCAGTTCTTC

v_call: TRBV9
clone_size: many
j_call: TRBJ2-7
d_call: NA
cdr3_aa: CASSVTPTSSYEQYF
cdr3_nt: TGTGCCAGCAGCGTAACTCCGACTAGCTCCTACGAGCAGTACTTC

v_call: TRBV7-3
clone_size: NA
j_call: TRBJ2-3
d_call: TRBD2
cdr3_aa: CASSLAGGYTDTQYF
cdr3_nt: TGTGCCAGCAGCTTGGCGGGGGGCTACACAGATACGCAGTATTTT

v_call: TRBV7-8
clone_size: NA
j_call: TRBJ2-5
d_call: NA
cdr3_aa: CASSRGLSVETQYF
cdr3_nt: TGTGCCAGCAGCCGGGGACTGTCCGTAGAGACCCAGTACTTC

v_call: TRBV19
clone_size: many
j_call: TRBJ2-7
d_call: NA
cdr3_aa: CASSPQVGAFYEQYF
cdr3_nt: TGTGCCAGTAGTCCTCAAGTGGGGGCTTTCTACGAGCAGTACTTC

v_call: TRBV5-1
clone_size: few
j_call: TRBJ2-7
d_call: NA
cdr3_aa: CASSPGGHGEQYF
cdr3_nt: TGCGCCAGCAGCCCGGGGGGCCACGGCGAGCAGTACTTC

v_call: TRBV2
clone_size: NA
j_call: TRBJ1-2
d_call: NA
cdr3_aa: CASSDDGYGYTF
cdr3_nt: TGTGCCAGCAGTGATGATGGTTATGGCTACACCTTC

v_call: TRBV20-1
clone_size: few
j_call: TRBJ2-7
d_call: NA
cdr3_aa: CSAYSGVSYEQYF
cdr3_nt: TGCAGTGCTTATAGCGGCGTCTCCTACGAGCAGTACTTC

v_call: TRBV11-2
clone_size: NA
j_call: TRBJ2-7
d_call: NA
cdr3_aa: CASSLLLGGEQYF
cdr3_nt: TGTGCCAGCAGCTTATTGCTGGGGGGCGAGCAGTACTTC

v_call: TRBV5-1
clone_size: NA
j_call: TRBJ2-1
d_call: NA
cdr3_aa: CASLATGSSYNEQFF
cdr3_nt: TGCGCCAGCCTGGCAACGGGGAGCTCCTACAATGAGCAGTTCTTC

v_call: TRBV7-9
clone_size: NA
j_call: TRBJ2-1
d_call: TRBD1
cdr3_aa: CASSFSGQGSYNEQFF
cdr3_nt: TGTGCCAGCAGCTTCTCTGGACAGGGGTCCTACAATGAGCAGTTCTTC